The next 26 T cell receptor beta chains were all read from a single sample in a study of blood T cell repertoires in COVID-19. Profiling relied on immunoSEQ multiplex PCR, and the TCRdb table lists in-frame clones only, not all of them. The sample records about 77,000 clones, around three quarters being singletons. Sequenced: peripheral blood. The source of these receptors is an older woman with acute or convalescent COVID-19.

This clone turned up a few times. The V and J genes are TRBV6-5 and TRBJ1-6; D possibly corresponds to TRBD1 (6 bases). This CDR3 is 13 amino acids long. V was trimmed by 6 bases and J by 6 bases, leaving 9 bases between them. The germline V gene has CDR1 MNHEY and CDR2 SVGAGI. CDR3 nucleotide sequence: TGTGCCAGCAGAACAGGGATTAATTCACCCCTCCACTTT. The encoded protein is CASRTGINSPLHF.

The genes are TRBV4-2 and TRBJ1-2, with 7 bases lining up with TRBD1. This CDR3 has 14 amino acids. Trimming at V came to 0 bases and at J to 10 bases, leaving 8 bases not matched to a gene. The V gene's germline CDR1 is LGHNA and CDR2 YNFKEQ. In DNA, the CDR3 is TGTGCCAGCAGCCAAGATCACCGAGGACAGGACTACACCTTC. This translates into CASSQDHRGQDYTF.

This sequence joins TRBV5-5 and TRBJ1-1; 9 bases are shared with TRBD1. Trimming removed 4 bases from V and 4 bases from J; junction bases left unmatched: 11. The CDR3 loop spans 16 amino acids. Germline V lookup: CDR1 SGHKS, CDR2 YYEKEE (reference sequence). As DNA, the CDR3 is TGTGCCAGCAGCAACCGGGACAGGGACCTCCCCACTGAAGCTTTCTTT. Encoded protein: CASSNRDRDLPTEAFF.

The CDR3 DNA is TGTGCCAGCAGCTTGAATGACAGGATCAAGCAGTACTTC. Its translation is CASSLNDRIKQYF. The chain is built from TRBV5-6 and TRBJ2-7; possibly TRBD1 for D (6 bases). This CDR3 has 13 amino acids. The V end lost 1 base, the J end lost 8 bases, and 13 bases lay between the germline ends. Germline V gives CDR1 SGHDT, CDR2 YYEEEE.

The rearrangement joins TRBV19 to TRBJ2-3; 13 nucleotides match TRBD2. CDR1 is LNHDA and CDR2 is SQIVND in the germline V gene (reference sequence). The ends lost 3 bases at V and 4 bases at J; junction bases unmatched: 7. The CDR3 totals 17 residues. CDR3: CASSMGLAGTQADTQYF. The CDR3 DNA reads as TGTGCCAGTAGTATGGGACTAGCGGGGACCCAGGCAGATACGCAGTATTTT.

V is TRBV6-2 or TRBV6-3 and J is TRBJ1-5; D not resolved. Germline-derived CDR1 and CDR2 are MNHEY and SVGEGT. Deletions cut 2 bases from V and 4 bases from J, with 6 bases between. This CDR3 spans 13 amino acids. The CDR3 bases are TGTGCCAGCAGTTACCTCAGTAATCAGCCCCAGCATTTT. This gives the protein CASSYLSNQPQHF.

The chain is built from TRBV5-1 and TRBJ2-3; 11 bases match TRBD1. V dropped 8 bases and J dropped 6; count of bases not matched to a gene: 8. Germline CDR1 and CDR2: SGHRS and YFSETQ. This CDR3 region has 14 residues. The DNA of the CDR3 is TGCGCCAGTCGGGGGACAGGGGGGGCCGATACGCAGTATTTT. It specifies CASRGTGGADTQYF. The complete variable domain, with remaining parts taken from reference TRBV5-1 and TRBJ2-3, reads KAGVTQTPRYLIKTRGQQVTLSCSPISGHRSVSWYQQTPGQGLQFLFEYFSETQRNKGNFPGRFSGRQFSNSRSEMNVSTLELGDSALYLCASRGTGGADTQYFGPGTRLTVL.

This clone was observed a few times. The CDR3 DNA reads TGTGCCAGCAGCTTAGTAGGGGATGGCTACACCTTC. It specifies CASSLVGDGYTF. V gene TRBV7-2 combines with J gene TRBJ1-2; TRBD1 might be the D (5 bases). CDR3 length equals 12 residues. The germline gives CDR1 SGHTA, CDR2 FQGNSA. V was shortened by 1 base and J by 6 bases, with 6 bases between the two germline ends.

The chain carries TRBV11-2 and TRBJ1-2; no clear D gene. Deletions cut 0 bases from V and 6 bases from J, with 5 bases between. There are 12 residues in the CDR3. Germline-derived CDR1 and CDR2 are SGHAT and FQNNGV. This CDR3 is CASSLEANGYTF. As DNA, the CDR3 is TGTGCCAGCAGCTTAGAGGCCAATGGCTACACCTTC. The complete variable domain, with remaining parts taken from reference TRBV11-2 and TRBJ1-2, reads EAGVAQSPRYKIIEKRQSVAFWCNPISGHATLYWYQQILGQGPKLLIQFQNNGVVDDSQLPKDRFSAERLKGVDSTLKIQPAKLEDSAVYLCASSLEANGYTFGSGTRLTVV.

J is TRBJ2-3 and V is TRBV28; 11 positions match TRBD2. From germline, CDR1 is MDHEN and CDR2 SYDVKM. V was pared by 4 bases and J by 6 bases, with 6 bases of the junction left unmatched. The CDR3 loop spans 15 amino acids. CDR3: CASSSSSGGWDTQYF. The CDR3, as DNA: TGTGCCAGCAGTTCCTCTAGCGGGGGGTGGGATACGCAGTATTTT.

The rearrangement uses TRBV11-3 and TRBJ2-7; the match to TRBD1 covers 8 bases. V lost 5 bases, J lost 0 bases, and 9 bases stayed unmatched. Germline V gene lookup returns CDR1 SGHNT and CDR2 YENEEA. This CDR3 contains 16 residues. The CDR3 sequence: CASSPVWTGSSYEQYF. CDR3 DNA sequence: TGTGCCAGCAGCCCCGTTTGGACAGGGAGCTCCTACGAGCAGTACTTC.

This clone was detected only a few times. The rearrangement uses TRBV19 and TRBJ1-2; 9 positions match TRBD1. Germline CDR1 is LNHDA and CDR2 is SQIVND (reference sequence). J gave up 8 bases and V 9 bases, and 7 bases lay outside the gene matches. CDR3 size: 12 residues. CDR3 region: CASTRTGVGYTF. The CDR3 DNA reads TGTGCCAGCACCAGGACAGGGGTAGGCTACACCTTC.

The rearrangement links TRBV6-1 to TRBJ1-1, with D possibly matching TRBD1 (6 bases). The CDR3 has 13 amino acids. Per germline, CDR1 MNHNS and CDR2 SASEGT. V was trimmed by 7 bases and J by 3 bases, leaving 12 bases between them. The CDR3 spells CASNRGADTEAFF. The CDR3 DNA reads TGTGCCAGCAACCGGGGGGCGGACACTGAAGCTTTCTTT.

The chain's CDR3 is CASSAGQAPGYTF. The CDR3 coding sequence is TGTGCCAGCAGCGCGGGACAGGCTCCGGGCTACACCTTC. The rearrangement links TRBV5-4 to TRBJ1-2, with 8 bases fitting TRBD1. The V and J ends lost 4 bases and 8 bases, in that order; junction bases with no gene match: 7. CDR1 is SGHNT, CDR2 YYREEE, per germline (reference sequence). The CDR3 length is 13 residues.

V gene TRBV27 combines with J gene TRBJ1-1, with 7 bases lining up with TRBD1. J gave up 1 base and V 10 bases, and 12 bases lay outside the gene matches. The CDR3 spans 15 residues. The germline V gene encodes CDR1 MNHEY and CDR2 SMNVEV (reference sequence). This CDR3 reads CATRSDRRSNTEAFF. In DNA, the CDR3 is TGTGCCACCCGATCGGACAGGCGGTCGAACACTGAAGCTTTCTTT.

This chain connects TRBV6-2 or TRBV6-3 to TRBJ2-7, with 8 bases matching TRBD1. The CDR3 contains 13 residues. CDR1 MNHEY and CDR2 SVGEGT come from the germline V gene. V shed 5 bases and J 2 bases; nucleotides not matched to a gene: 2. The CDR3 DNA reads TGTGCCAGCAGTGGGACAGGCACCTACGAGCAGTACTTC. Residues: CASSGTGTYEQYF.

This clone was recorded a few times. J is TRBJ1-6 and V is TRBV19; 7 nucleotides match TRBD1. The CDR3 totals 17 residues. Per the germline V gene, CDR1 is LNHDA and CDR2 is SQIVND (reference sequence). V trimming: 7 bases; J trimming: 4 bases; junction bases outside the gene matches: 13. CDR3 DNA: TGTGCCAGTACCCCAGACGGGACAGCTCCTTATAATTCACCCCTCCACTTT. This sequence encodes CASTPDGTAPYNSPLHF.

The chain carries TRBV7-2 and TRBJ2-7; 16 bases line up with TRBD2. The germline V gene encodes CDR1 SGHTA and CDR2 FQGNSA. Unmatched junction bases numbered 11, after V lost 5 bases and J lost 7 bases. The CDR3 has 17 residues. CDR3 coding DNA: TGTGCCAGCAGCCCACCGGGACTAGCGGGGGGGTCTGGAGAGCAGTACTTC. Translation: CASSPPGLAGGSGEQYF.

V is TRBV9 and J is TRBJ2-1; D is possibly TRBD2 (6 bases). The CDR3 spans 15 residues. Germline CDR1 and CDR2: SGDLS and YYNGEE. The V and J ends lost 4 bases and 2 bases respectively, with 13 bases between them. The CDR3 sequence is CASSPDYAPYNEQFF. CDR3 DNA sequence: TGTGCCAGCAGCCCGGACTACGCACCCTACAATGAGCAGTTCTTC.

The chain combines TRBV11-3 with TRBJ1-2, with D unresolved. V lost 3 bases, J lost 8 bases, and 10 bases lay in between. Germline CDR1 and CDR2: SGHNT and YENEEA. The CDR3 length is 12 residues. This CDR3 reads CASSFSHAGYTF. CDR3 DNA sequence: TGTGCCAGCAGCTTCTCCCATGCGGGCTACACCTTC.

This rearrangement joins TRBV7-9 to TRBJ2-5; 13 bases match TRBD2. CDR3 length: 16 amino acids. The trim removed 5 bases at V and 1 base at J, leaving 4 bases unmatched. Germline loops: CDR1 SEHNR, CDR2 FQNEAQ (reference sequence). In DNA, the CDR3 is TGTGCCAGCAGCCACACTAGCGGGGGGGCCCAAGAGACCCAGTACTTC. Its protein is CASSHTSGGAQETQYF. Combining the CDR3 with reference TRBV7-9 and TRBJ2-5 gives the whole variable domain DTGVSQNPRHKITKRGQNVTFRCDPISEHNRLYWYRQTLGQGPEFLTYFQNEAQLEKSRLLSDRFSAERPKGSFSTLEIQRTEQGDSAMYLCASSHTSGGAQETQYFGPGTRLLVL.

The chain is built from TRBV6-5 and TRBJ2-7; D is perhaps TRBD2 (7 bases). The V gene's germline CDR1 is MNHEY and CDR2 SVGAGI. V lost 4 bases and J lost 2, with 15 bases in between. The CDR3 is 15 amino acids. In DNA form, the CDR3 reads TGTGCCAGCAGTTGGGAGGGGGTTGGGGCCTACGAGCAGTACTTC. Protein product: CASSWEGVGAYEQYF.

The chain combines TRBV9 with TRBJ1-4, with no clear D. Looked up from germline, CDR1 is SGDLS and CDR2 is YYNGEE. The CDR3 covers 15 residues. V dropped 0 bases and J dropped 8 bases, with 14 bases sitting between them. This CDR3 is CASSVVGQAGEKLFF. CDR3 nucleotide sequence: TGTGCCAGCAGCGTAGTCGGGCAGGCGGGCGAAAAACTGTTTTTT. The whole variable domain, remainder taken from reference TRBV9 and TRBJ1-4, is DSGVTQTPKHLITATGQRVTLRCSPRSGDLSVYWYQQSLDQGLQFLIQYYNGEERAKGNILERFSAQQFPDLHSELNLSSLELGDSALYFCASSVVGQAGEKLFFGSGTQLSVL.

The chain couples TRBV5-4 to TRBJ2-3, with no clear D. The germline V gene encodes CDR1 SGHNT and CDR2 YYREEE (reference sequence). This CDR3 is 12 amino acids long. The V gene lost 2 bases and the J gene lost 4 bases, with 5 bases spanning the gap. CDR3 DNA: TGTGCCAGCAGCTTCTTCCCAGATACGCAGTATTTT. Translation gives CASSFFPDTQYF.

V is TRBV6-5 and J is TRBJ2-5; D remains unclear. The germline gives CDR1 MNHEY, CDR2 SVGAGI. V gave up 2 bases and J gave up 5 bases, with 9 bases separating them. The CDR3 runs to 13 residues. Here the CDR3 DNA reads TGTGCCAGCAGTTACGGCACGACTGAGACCCAGTACTTC. Its translation: CASSYGTTETQYF.

In its sample, this clone was seen once. The CDR3 loop reads CASSPGTRQETQYF. CDR3 nucleotides: TGTGCCAGCAGCCCCGGGACACGTCAAGAGACCCAGTACTTC. The chain employs TRBV7-9 and TRBJ2-5, with D maybe TRBD1 (6 bases). From germline, CDR1 is SEHNR and CDR2 FQNEAQ (reference sequence). Trimming removed 5 bases at V and 2 bases at J, with 12 bases between. This CDR3 has 14 residues.